This T cell receptor beta chain was obtained from a study of T cells expressing NK-cell markers. Study observations and caveats: Five or six donors carried dominant NKG2C+ clonotypes that made up roughly 1.0-7.0% of their CD8+ T cells.

Of note for this clonotype: Its antigen remains unidentified.

Making the TCR beta cDNA relied on 5'RACE template switching with UMIs. TCRdb reprocessed the 5' RACE reads, with one entry per CDR3 protein and no DNA. The sample totals about 550,000 distinct CDR3 sequences. The CDR3 runs to 14 residues. The TCR originated in a young man in good health. The chain uses TRBV12-3 or TRBV12-4 and TRBJ2-7. The sample was blood T cells: a sorted CD56 or NKG2C T cell subset, CD4+ or CD8+ T cells, or bulk PBMC T cells (not recorded which). This chain's CDR3 is CASSRKGASYEQYF.